These 23 T cell receptor beta chains were sequenced from one sample in a study of T cell responses to AZD1222 COVID-19 vaccine. Some clones are missing from TCRdb's copy, which holds only in-frame ones; the method was immunoSEQ multiplex PCR. The sample records 98,000 or so clones, approximately 88% being singletons. The sequences come from peripheral blood, collected on day 0 of AZD1222 vaccination. The receptor set was obtained from an adult in good health.

This sequence joins TRBV6-5 and TRBJ2-7, with TRBD2 matching 11 bases. CDR1 and CDR2 (germline): MNHEY, SVGAGI. V shed 0 bases and J 2 bases; nucleotides not matched to a gene: 3. CDR3 length: 16 amino acids. As DNA, the CDR3 is TGTGCCAGCAGTTACTCTGGACTAGCGGGCACCTACGAGCAGTACTTC. Protein product: CASSYSGLAGTYEQYF.

The gene calls are TRBV19 and TRBJ2-3; 10 bases are a match to TRBD2. V dropped 3 bases and J dropped 7; count of bases not matched to a gene: 4. The V gene's germline CDR1 is LNHDA and CDR2 SQIVND (reference sequence). This CDR3 is 14 amino acids long. The CDR3 DNA reads TGTGCCAGTAGTATGCTAGCGGGGGCCAATACGCAGTATTTT. This translates into CASSMLAGANTQYF. The full variable domain, in which reference TRBV19 and TRBJ2-3 provide the parts outside the CDR3, is DGGITQSPKYLFRKEGQNVTLSCEQNLNHDAMYWYRQDPGQGLRLIYYSQIVNDFQKGDIAEGYSVSREKKESFPLTVTSAQKNPTAFYLCASSMLAGANTQYFGPGTRLTVL.

V gene TRBV21-1 combines with J gene TRBJ1-1; the D call in the table, TRBD1, was not verified against the DNA. TRBV21-1 is recorded as a pseudogene. There are 14 residues in the CDR3. CDR3 sequence (DNA): TGTGCCAGCAGCAAAGCCCACAGTAACACTGAAGCTTTCTTT. As protein: CASSKAHSNTEAFF.

The chain carries TRBV4-2 and TRBJ2-7, with 10 bases that match TRBD2. This CDR3 spans 15 amino acids. Germline CDR1 LGHNA, CDR2 YNFKEQ. Trimming took 2 bases from V and 5 from J; bases not matched to a gene: 6. In DNA, the CDR3 is TGTGCCAGCAGCCAAACCACCGGGACTAGCGACGAGCAGTACTTC. This translates into CASSQTTGTSDEQYF.

The CDR3 nucleotides read TGTGCCAGCAGCCAATCCCAGGGAAACTATGGCTACACCTTC. It encodes CASSQSQGNYGYTF. This sequence joins TRBV16 and TRBJ1-2; TRBD1 is a possible D gene (5 bases). V shed 0 bases and J shed 2 bases, with 7 bases lying between them. Germline lookup yields CDR1 KGHSY and CDR2 FQNENV. The CDR3 is made up of 14 amino acids.

The chain links TRBV7-3 to TRBJ1-3; D is unresolved. The CDR3 is 16 residues long. V gave up 1 base and J gave up 0 bases, with 10 bases separating them. Germline-derived CDR1 and CDR2 are SGHTA and FQGTGA. The CDR3 protein is CASSLSPASSGNTIYF. The CDR3 bases are TGTGCCAGCAGCTTAAGTCCAGCCAGCTCTGGAAACACCATATATTTT. Combining the CDR3 with reference TRBV7-3 and TRBJ1-3 gives the whole variable domain GAGVSQTPSNKVTEKGKYVELRCDPISGHTALYWYRQSLGQGPEFLIYFQGTGAADDSGLPNDRFFAVRPEGSVSTLKIQRTERGDSAVYLCASSLSPASSGNTIYFGEGSWLTVV.

This clone appeared a single time. The rearrangement links TRBV6-5 to TRBJ1-5; 12 bases match TRBD1. From germline, CDR1 is MNHEY and CDR2 SVGAGI. The V segment lost 0 bases and the J segment 6 bases; nucleotides outside the gene matches: 3. This CDR3 has 16 amino acids. CDR3: CASSYSGTGGGQPQHF. The CDR3 DNA follows: TGTGCCAGCAGTTACTCGGGGACAGGGGGCGGTCAGCCCCAGCATTTT.

This chain uses TRBV5-1 with TRBJ2-3; 12 positions match TRBD2. Germline assignment: CDR1 SGHRS and CDR2 YFSETQ. The ends lost 4 bases at V and 6 bases at J; junction bases unmatched: 12. The CDR3 has 17 residues. The CDR3 sequence: CASSLVPSGGAYDTQYF. As DNA, the CDR3 is TGCGCCAGCAGCCTGGTGCCTAGCGGGGGGGCATACGATACGCAGTATTTT.

The J gene is TRBJ2-1, the V gene TRBV25-1; possibly TRBD2 for D (7 bases). Germline CDR1 MGHDK, CDR2 SYGVNS. V lost 3 bases and J lost 3, with 12 bases in between. The CDR3 is 15 residues long. The CDR3 sequence is CASSDGGGRYNEQFF. The CDR3 bases are TGTGCCAGCAGTGATGGCGGGGGCCGCTACAATGAGCAGTTCTTC.

This clone was observed once. This chain connects TRBV5-4 to TRBJ2-1, with 7 bases that match TRBD2. CDR3 length equals 15 residues. The junction had 11 bases not matched to a gene; V was cut back by 4 bases and J by 7 bases. CDR1 SGHNT and CDR2 YYREEE come from the germline V gene (reference sequence). Here the CDR3 reads CASSAAGGGSNEQFF. In DNA form, the CDR3 reads TGTGCCAGCAGCGCCGCTGGCGGGGGAAGTAATGAGCAGTTCTTC.

This rearrangement joins TRBV19 to TRBJ2-5; the D is unclear. V lost 1 base and J 5 bases, leaving 8 bases between the germline ends. This CDR3 has 13 amino acids. In germline, CDR1 is LNHDA, CDR2 SQIVND (reference sequence). CDR3 loop: CASSIGRTETQYF. CDR3 sequence (DNA): TGTGCCAGTAGTATAGGGAGAACGGAGACCCAGTACTTC. The variable domain in full, completed from reference TRBV19 and TRBJ2-5, reads DGGITQSPKYLFRKEGQNVTLSCEQNLNHDAMYWYRQDPGQGLRLIYYSQIVNDFQKGDIAEGYSVSREKKESFPLTVTSAQKNPTAFYLCASSIGRTETQYFGPGTRLLVL.

The V and J genes are TRBV18 and TRBJ2-3; D is perhaps TRBD2 (5 bases). With 3 bases removed from V and 1 base from J, the gap between germline ends came to 8 bases. This CDR3 spans 14 amino acids. Per the germline V gene, CDR1 is KGHSH and CDR2 is LQKENI. For the CDR3, the DNA is TGTGCCAGCTCACCGCCTAGCCGCACAGATACGCAGTATTTT. As protein: CASSPPSRTDTQYF.

The gene calls are TRBV5-1 and TRBJ1-1; 9 bases agree with TRBD1. Germline V gene lookup returns CDR1 SGHRS and CDR2 YFSETQ. Germline trimming cut 3 bases from V and 7 bases from J; bases unmatched to any gene: 4. This CDR3 is 13 amino acids long. The CDR3 DNA sequence: TGCGCCAGCAGCTGGGGACAGGGCTATGAAGCTTTCTTT. Translated, it gives CASSWGQGYEAFF.

This chain links TRBV6-6 with TRBJ2-1; 9 bases agree with TRBD1. Germline V CDR1 and CDR2: MNHNY, SVGAGI (reference sequence). Losses at the gene ends were 2 bases for V and 5 bases for J; bases not matched to a gene: 4. The CDR3 runs to 15 residues. CDR3 loop: CASSYPTGGHNEQFF. CDR3 DNA: TGTGCCAGCAGTTACCCGACAGGGGGTCACAATGAGCAGTTCTTC.

This clone appeared a single time. The V call is TRBV9, the J call TRBJ2-2, with unresolved D. The germline V gene encodes CDR1 SGDLS and CDR2 YYNGEE. The CDR3 covers 13 residues. V was pared by 4 bases and J by 8 bases, with 12 bases between. CDR3 in amino acids: CASSPPLAGELFF. DNA for the CDR3: TGTGCCAGCAGCCCCCCCTTGGCGGGGGAGCTGTTTTTT. The variable domain in full, completed from reference TRBV9 and TRBJ2-2, reads DSGVTQTPKHLITATGQRVTLRCSPRSGDLSVYWYQQSLDQGLQFLIQYYNGEERAKGNILERFSAQQFPDLHSELNLSSLELGDSALYFCASSPPLAGELFFGEGSRLTVL.

The chain has TRBV6-1 and TRBJ1-5; no clear D. The length of the CDR3 is 15 residues. CDR1 is MNHNS, CDR2 SASEGT, per germline. Trimming cost V 1 base and J 4 bases, with 11 bases left between them. This CDR3 is CASSEVVLANQPQHF. DNA for the CDR3: TGTGCCAGCAGTGAAGTGGTTCTCGCAAATCAGCCCCAGCATTTT.

The rearrangement joins TRBV4-3 to TRBJ2-7, with a tentative D call TRBD1 (7 bases). CDR3 length equals 16 residues. CDR1 and CDR2 from the germline V gene are LGHNA and YSLEER. The ends were cut back, 4 bases at V and 4 bases at J, with 20 bases in the middle. The CDR3: CASSPGRGGGAYEQYF. DNA for the CDR3: TGCGCCAGCAGCCCCGGCCGAGGGGGCGGGGCGTACGAGCAGTACTTC.

The chain recombines TRBV30 with TRBJ1-1; no firm D call. Looked up from germline, CDR1 is GTSNPN and CDR2 is SVGIG (reference sequence). This CDR3 contains 15 residues. The V end lost 0 bases, the J end lost 0 bases, and 11 bases lay between the germline ends. The CDR3 sequence is CAWSVPGLMNTEAFF. The CDR3 DNA sequence: TGTGCCTGGAGTGTACCTGGACTAATGAACACTGAAGCTTTCTTT.

This sequence joins TRBV7-2 and TRBJ2-5, with 8 bases lining up with TRBD2. This CDR3 spans 14 amino acids. With V trimmed by 0 bases and J by 10 bases, 7 bases remained unmatched. Germline CDR1 is SGHTA and CDR2 is FQGNSA. CDR3: CASSLASGARGQYF. The CDR3 nucleotides are TGTGCCAGCAGCTTAGCTAGCGGGGCAAGAGGCCAGTACTTC. Full variable domain (missing parts from reference TRBV7-2 and TRBJ2-5): GAGVSQSPSNKVTEKGKDVELRCDPISGHTALYWYRQSLGQGLEFLIYFQGNSAPDKSGLPSDRFSAERTGGSVSTLTIQRTQQEDSAVYLCASSLASGARGQYFGPGTRLLVL.

CDR3 sequence: CASSPRTSGANVLTF. The CDR3 DNA reads as TGTGCCAGTAGCCCCAGAACCTCTGGGGCCAACGTCCTGACTTTC. The chain links TRBV19 to TRBJ2-6; D is unclear. The germline gives CDR1 LNHDA, CDR2 SQIVND (reference sequence). The ends were cut back, 6 bases at V and 0 bases at J, with 9 bases in the middle. The CDR3 is 15 residues long. The full variable domain, with the rest looked up from reference TRBV19 and TRBJ2-6, is DGGITQSPKYLFRKEGQNVTLSCEQNLNHDAMYWYRQDPGQGLRLIYYSQIVNDFQKGDIAEGYSVSREKKESFPLTVTSAQKNPTAFYLCASSPRTSGANVLTFGAGSRLTVL.

This clone was recorded only once. The rearrangement joins TRBV9 to TRBJ2-7; 10 bases are a match to TRBD2. V lost 3 bases and J lost 4; bases outside the gene matches: 7. This CDR3 is 15 amino acids long. CDR1 SGDLS and CDR2 YYNGEE come from the germline V gene. DNA of the CDR3: TGTGCCAGCAGCGCCGGACTAGCGGAGACATACGAGCAGTACTTC. The encoded protein is CASSAGLAETYEQYF.

V and J are TRBV7-2 and TRBJ1-5; D unclear. Germline V lookup: CDR1 SGHTA, CDR2 FQGNSA. Trimming took 4 bases from V and 2 from J, leaving 9 bases between them. CDR3 size: 14 residues. This CDR3 reads CASSSNEGNQPQHF. CDR3 bases: TGTGCCAGCAGCTCCAATGAGGGCAATCAGCCCCAGCATTTT.

The genes are TRBV27 and TRBJ1-2; a possible D gene is TRBD1 (5 bases). This CDR3 is 14 amino acids long. Trimming pared 6 bases from V and 3 bases from J, leaving 14 bases between. Germline loops: CDR1 MNHEY, CDR2 SMNVEV (reference sequence). The CDR3 coding sequence is TGTGCCAGCAGGACCCAGGGTCAGCACTATGGCTACACCTTC. This translates into CASRTQGQHYGYTF.